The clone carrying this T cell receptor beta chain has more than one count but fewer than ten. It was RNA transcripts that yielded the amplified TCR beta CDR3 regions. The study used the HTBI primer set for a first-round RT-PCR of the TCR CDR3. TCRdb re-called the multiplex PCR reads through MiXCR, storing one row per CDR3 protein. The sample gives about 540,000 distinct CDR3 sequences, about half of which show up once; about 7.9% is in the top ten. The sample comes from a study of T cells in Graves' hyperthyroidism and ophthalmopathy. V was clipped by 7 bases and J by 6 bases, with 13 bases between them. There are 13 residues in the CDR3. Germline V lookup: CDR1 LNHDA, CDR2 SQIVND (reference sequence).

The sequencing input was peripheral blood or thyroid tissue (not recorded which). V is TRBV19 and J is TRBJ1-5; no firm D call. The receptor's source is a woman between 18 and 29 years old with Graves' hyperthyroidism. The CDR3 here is CASNDPNSQPQHF. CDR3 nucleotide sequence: TGTGCCAGTAACGATCCAAACAGTCAGCCCCAGCATTTT.